Here is one T cell receptor beta chain with its context. Its target is not known. The TCR beta cDNA libraries carried unique molecular identifiers. TCRdb re-called the PCR reads with MiXCR, one entry per CDR3 protein. The sample lists 430,000 or so distinct CDR3 sequences; roughly 40% were seen once. This CDR3 region has 13 residues. V was trimmed by 2 bases and J by 3 bases, leaving 8 bases between them. CDR1 is SGHRS, CDR2 YFSETQ, per germline. The sample belongs to a study of post-analysis software for immune sequencing data. Overall study results and limits: Included in a set of roughly five TRBV segments more frequent in patients than controls were TRBV5-6, TRBV5-1 and TRBV20-1.

The chain links TRBV5-1 to TRBJ1-2; D uncertain. The sample taken for sequencing was blood. This receptor was taken from a girl aged 2 to 10 with multiple sclerosis. The CDR3 DNA reads TGCGCCAGCAGCTTCGACAATTACTATGGCTACACCTTC. This encodes CASSFDNYYGYTF.